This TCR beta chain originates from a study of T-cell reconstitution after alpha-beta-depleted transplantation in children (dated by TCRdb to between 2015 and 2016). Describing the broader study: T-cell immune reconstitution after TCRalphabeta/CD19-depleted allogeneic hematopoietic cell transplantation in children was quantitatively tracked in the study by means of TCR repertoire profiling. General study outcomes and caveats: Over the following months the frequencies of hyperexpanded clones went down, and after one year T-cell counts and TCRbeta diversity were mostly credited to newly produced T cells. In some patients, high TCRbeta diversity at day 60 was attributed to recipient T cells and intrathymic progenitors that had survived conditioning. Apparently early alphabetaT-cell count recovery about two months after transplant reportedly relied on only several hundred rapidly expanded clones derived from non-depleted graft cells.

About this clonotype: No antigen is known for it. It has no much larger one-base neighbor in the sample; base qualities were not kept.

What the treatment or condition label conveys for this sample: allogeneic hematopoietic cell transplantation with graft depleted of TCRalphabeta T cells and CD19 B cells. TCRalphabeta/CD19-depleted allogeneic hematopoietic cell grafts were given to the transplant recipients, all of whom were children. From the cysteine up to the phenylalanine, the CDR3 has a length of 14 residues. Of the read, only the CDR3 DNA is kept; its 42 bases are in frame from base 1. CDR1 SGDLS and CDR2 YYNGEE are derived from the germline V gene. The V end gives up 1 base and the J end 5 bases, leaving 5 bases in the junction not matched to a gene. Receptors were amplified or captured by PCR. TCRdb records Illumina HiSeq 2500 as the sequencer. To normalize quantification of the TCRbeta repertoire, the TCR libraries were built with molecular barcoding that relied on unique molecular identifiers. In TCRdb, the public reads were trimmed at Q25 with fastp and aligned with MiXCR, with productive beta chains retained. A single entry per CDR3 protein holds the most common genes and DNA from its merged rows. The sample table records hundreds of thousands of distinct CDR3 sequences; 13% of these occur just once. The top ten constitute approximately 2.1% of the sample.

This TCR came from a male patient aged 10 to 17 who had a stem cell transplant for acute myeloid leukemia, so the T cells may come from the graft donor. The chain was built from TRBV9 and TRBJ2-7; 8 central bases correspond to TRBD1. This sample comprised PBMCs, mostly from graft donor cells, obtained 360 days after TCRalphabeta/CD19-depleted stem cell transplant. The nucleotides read TGTGCCAGCAGCGTAACAGGGGGGAACGACGAGCAGTACTTC. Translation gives CASSVTGGNDEQYF.